Listed below are T cell receptor beta chains from one sample, sequenced in a study of identical twins. TCRdb re-called the 5' RACE reads through MiXCR, storing one row per CDR3 protein. This sample has approximately 550,000 distinct CDR3 sequences, with around 22% found just once. The sample was also linked to a second study, of yellow fever vaccine responses in identical twins.

Material for sequencing was CD4+ T cells sorted from blood. Receptors were obtained from a woman under 30 in good health. The CDR3 runs from the conserved cysteine through the conserved F or W. Each record gives: V gene, CDR3 protein.

>TRBV7-8
CASSLATGTSGGASTGELFF
>TRBV9
CASSAGTSRGNEQFF
>TRBV5-5
CASSGERQGGGNEQFF
>TRBV7-3
CASSSDRGREQYF
>TRBV5-5
CASSWVDRGIEKLFF
>TRBV5-5
CASSSGAYRDTGELFF
>TRBV21-1
CASSNGHTDTQYF
>TRBV12-3/TRBV12-4
CASSLNGQIGNQPQHF
>TRBV12-3/TRBV12-4
CASSLGTIAQYF
>TRBV5-1
CATSSLGAAQETQYF
>TRBV12-3/TRBV12-4
CASSLQWAGEGEFF
>TRBV14
CASSHPGTGFREQYF
>TRBV10-3
CAISPEASYADTQYF
>TRBV20-1
CSAREGQGTNYGYTF
>TRBV6-1
CASREPGQANNEQFF
>TRBV28
CASRPPTYGTQYF